In its sample, the clone carrying this TCR beta chain was seen once. Other DNA sequences in the sample encode the same CDR3. TCRdb's table, derived via immunoSEQ multiplex PCR, lists solely in-frame clones and lacks some. Of over 150,000 clones in the sample, 84% are singletons; the top ten hold 3.2%. These data originate in a study of blood T cell repertoires in COVID-19. Germline V gene data show CDR1 as MNHEY and CDR2 as SVGAGI. Between the trimmed V and J ends, which lost 6 bases and 5 bases, there was a span of 13 bases. This CDR3 comprises 13 residues. Grouping used clinical history reported by participants in a survey and questionnaire. The recovered donors of Cohort 3 showed two negative PCRs, clearance, or symptom resolution.

The TCR originated in a woman younger than 45 who had recovered from COVID-19. Material: PBMCs or T cells enriched from blood (not recorded which). The gene calls are TRBV6-5 and TRBJ1-1, with D maybe TRBD1 (5 bases). Written as DNA, the CDR3 is TGTGCCAGCAGCTCAGGGTCCGGGACTGAAGCTTTCTTT. Its translation: CASSSGSGTEAFF.